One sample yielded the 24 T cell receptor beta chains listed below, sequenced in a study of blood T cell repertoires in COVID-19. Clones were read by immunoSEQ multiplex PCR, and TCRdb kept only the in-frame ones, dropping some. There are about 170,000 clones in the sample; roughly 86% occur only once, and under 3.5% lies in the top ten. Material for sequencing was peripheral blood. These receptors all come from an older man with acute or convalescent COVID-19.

In DNA form, the CDR3 reads TGTGCCAGCAGCAGAGCGGGGGTACCAGATACGCAGTATTTT. Translating it yields CASSRAGVPDTQYF. The chain employs TRBV6-5 and TRBJ2-3; TRBD2 matches at 8 bases. The V gene's germline CDR1 is MNHEY and CDR2 SVGAGI. The CDR3 sequence is 14 residues long. Trimming at V came to 6 bases and at J to 4 bases, leaving 6 bases not matched to a gene.

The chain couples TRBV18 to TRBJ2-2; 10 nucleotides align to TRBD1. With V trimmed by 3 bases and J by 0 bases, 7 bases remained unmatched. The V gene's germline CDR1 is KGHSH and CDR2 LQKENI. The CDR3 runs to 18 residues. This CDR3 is CASSPKAGTGANTGELFF. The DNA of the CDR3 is TGTGCCAGCTCACCGAAAGCCGGGACAGGGGCGAACACCGGGGAGCTGTTTTTT.

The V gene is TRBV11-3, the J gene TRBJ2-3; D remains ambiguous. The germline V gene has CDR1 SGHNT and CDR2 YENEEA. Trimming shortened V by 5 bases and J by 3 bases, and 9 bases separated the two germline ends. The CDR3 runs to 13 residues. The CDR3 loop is CASSPPGTDTQYF. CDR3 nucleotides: TGTGCCAGCAGCCCCCCCGGGACAGATACGCAGTATTTT.

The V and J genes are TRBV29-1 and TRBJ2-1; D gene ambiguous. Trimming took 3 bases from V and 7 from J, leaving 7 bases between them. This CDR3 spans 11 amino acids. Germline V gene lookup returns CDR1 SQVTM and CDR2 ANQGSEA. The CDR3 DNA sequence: TGCAGCGTTGACGGTTATAATGAGCAGTTCTTC. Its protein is CSVDGYNEQFF.

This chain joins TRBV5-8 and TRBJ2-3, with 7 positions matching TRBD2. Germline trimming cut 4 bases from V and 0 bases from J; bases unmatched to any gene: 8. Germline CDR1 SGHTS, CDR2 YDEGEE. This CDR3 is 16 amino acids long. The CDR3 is CASSRLSGPSTDTQYF. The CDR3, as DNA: TGTGCCAGCAGCCGTCTTAGCGGGCCTAGCACAGATACGCAGTATTTT.

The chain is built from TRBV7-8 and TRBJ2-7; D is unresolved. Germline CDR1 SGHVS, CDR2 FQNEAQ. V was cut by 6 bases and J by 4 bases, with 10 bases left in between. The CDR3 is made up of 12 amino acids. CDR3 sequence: CASRSFVYEQYF. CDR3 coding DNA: TGTGCCAGCAGAAGCTTCGTGTACGAGCAGTACTTC. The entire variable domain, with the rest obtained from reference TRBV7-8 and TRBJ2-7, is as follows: GAGVSQSPRYKVAKRGQDVALRCDPISGHVSLFWYQQALGQGPEFLTYFQNEAQLDKSGLPSDRFFAERPEGSVSTLKIQRTQQEDSAVYLCASRSFVYEQYFGPGTRLTVT.

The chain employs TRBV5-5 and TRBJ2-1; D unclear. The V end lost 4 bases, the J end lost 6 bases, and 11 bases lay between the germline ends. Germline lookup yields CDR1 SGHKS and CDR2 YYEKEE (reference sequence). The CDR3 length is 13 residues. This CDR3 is CASSPRSPNEQFF. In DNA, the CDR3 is TGTGCCAGCAGCCCTAGGTCTCCCAATGAGCAGTTCTTC. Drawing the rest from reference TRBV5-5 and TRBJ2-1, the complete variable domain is DAGVTQSPTHLIKTRGQQVTLRCSPISGHKSVSWYQQVLGQGPQFIFQYYEKEERGRGNFPDRFSARQFPNYSSELNVNALLLGDSALYLCASSPRSPNEQFFGPGTRLTVL.

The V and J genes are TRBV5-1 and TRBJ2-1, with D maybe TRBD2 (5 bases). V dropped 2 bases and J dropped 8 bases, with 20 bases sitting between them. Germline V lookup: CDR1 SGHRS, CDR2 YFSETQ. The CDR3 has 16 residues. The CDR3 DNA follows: TGCGCCAGCAGCTTACTTCAGAGCGGTGGTGGTGATGAGCAGTTCTTC. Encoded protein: CASSLLQSGGGDEQFF.

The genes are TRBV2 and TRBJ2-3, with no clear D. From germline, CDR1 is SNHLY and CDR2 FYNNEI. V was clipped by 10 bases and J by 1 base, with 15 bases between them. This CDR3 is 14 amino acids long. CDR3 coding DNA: TGTGCCACCGGTCGTGGTTTTGGCACAGATACGCAGTATTTT. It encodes CATGRGFGTDTQYF.

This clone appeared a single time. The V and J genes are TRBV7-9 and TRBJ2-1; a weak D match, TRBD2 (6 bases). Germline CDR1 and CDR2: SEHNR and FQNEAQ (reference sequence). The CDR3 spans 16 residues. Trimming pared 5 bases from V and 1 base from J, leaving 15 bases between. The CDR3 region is CASSTQRARSYNEQFF. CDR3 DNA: TGTGCCAGCAGCACCCAGCGGGCCAGGTCCTACAATGAGCAGTTCTTC.

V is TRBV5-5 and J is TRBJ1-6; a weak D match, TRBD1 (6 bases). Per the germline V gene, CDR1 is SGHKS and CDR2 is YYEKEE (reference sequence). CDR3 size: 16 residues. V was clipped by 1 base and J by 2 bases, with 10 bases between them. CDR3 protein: CASSLTGSTYNSPLHF. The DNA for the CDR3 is TGTGCCAGCAGCTTGACAGGGAGTACCTATAATTCACCCCTCCACTTT.

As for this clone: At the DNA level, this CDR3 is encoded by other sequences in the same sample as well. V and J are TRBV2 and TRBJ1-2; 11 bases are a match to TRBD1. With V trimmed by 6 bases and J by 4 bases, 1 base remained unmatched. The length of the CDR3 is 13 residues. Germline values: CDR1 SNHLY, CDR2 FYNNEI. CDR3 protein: CASRDRGPYGYTF. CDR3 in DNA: TGTGCCAGCAGGGACAGGGGGCCCTATGGCTACACCTTC.

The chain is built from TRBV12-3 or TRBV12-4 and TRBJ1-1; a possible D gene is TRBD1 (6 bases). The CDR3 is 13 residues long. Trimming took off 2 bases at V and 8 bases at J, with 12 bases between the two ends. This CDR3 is CASSLMGAGEAFF. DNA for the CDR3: TGTGCCAGCAGTTTAATGGGGGCAGGGGAAGCTTTCTTT.

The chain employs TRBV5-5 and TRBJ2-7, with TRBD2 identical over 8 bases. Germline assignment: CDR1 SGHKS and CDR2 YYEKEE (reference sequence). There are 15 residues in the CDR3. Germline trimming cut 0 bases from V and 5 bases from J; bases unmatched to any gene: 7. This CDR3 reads CASSLGAGGRNEQYF. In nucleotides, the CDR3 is TGTGCCAGCAGCTTGGGTGCGGGAGGTAGGAACGAGCAGTACTTC.

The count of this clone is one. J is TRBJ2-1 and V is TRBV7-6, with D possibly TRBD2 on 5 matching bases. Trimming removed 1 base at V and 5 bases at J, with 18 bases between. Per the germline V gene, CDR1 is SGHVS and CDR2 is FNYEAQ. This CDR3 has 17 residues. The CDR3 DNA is TGTGCCAGCAGCTTAGTCCCTAGCTCACTCAACGACAATGAGCAGTTCTTC. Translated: CASSLVPSSLNDNEQFF.

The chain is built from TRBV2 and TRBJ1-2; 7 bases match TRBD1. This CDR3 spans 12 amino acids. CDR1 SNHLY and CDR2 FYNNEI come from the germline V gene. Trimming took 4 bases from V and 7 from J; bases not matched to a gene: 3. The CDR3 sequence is CASSVTGFGYTF. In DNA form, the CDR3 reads TGTGCCAGCAGTGTGACAGGGTTTGGCTACACCTTC.

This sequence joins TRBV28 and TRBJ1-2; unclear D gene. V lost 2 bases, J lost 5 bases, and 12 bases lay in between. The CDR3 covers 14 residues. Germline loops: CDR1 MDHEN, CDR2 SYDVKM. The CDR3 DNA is TGTGCCAGCAGTTTAGGGCAGATTGGATATGGCTACACCTTC. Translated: CASSLGQIGYGYTF.

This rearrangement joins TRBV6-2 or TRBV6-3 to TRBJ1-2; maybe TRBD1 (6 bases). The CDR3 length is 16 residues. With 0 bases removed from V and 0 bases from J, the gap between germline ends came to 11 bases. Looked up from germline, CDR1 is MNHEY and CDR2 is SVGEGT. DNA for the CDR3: TGTGCCAGCAGTTACTCACAGGGAATGACTAACTATGGCTACACCTTC. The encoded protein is CASSYSQGMTNYGYTF.

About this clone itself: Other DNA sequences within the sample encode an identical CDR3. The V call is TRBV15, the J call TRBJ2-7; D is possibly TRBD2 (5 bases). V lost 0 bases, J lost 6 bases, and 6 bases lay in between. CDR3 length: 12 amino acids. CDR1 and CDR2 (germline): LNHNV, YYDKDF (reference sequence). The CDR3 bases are TGTGCCACCAGCAGAGACCGGGGCGAGCAGTACTTC. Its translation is CATSRDRGEQYF.

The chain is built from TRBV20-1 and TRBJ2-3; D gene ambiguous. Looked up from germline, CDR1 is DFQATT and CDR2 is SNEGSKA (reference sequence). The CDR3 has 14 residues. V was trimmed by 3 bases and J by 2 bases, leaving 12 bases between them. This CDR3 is CSASSGRLTDTQYF. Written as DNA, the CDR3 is TGCAGTGCTAGTTCCGGCAGGCTCACAGATACGCAGTATTTT.

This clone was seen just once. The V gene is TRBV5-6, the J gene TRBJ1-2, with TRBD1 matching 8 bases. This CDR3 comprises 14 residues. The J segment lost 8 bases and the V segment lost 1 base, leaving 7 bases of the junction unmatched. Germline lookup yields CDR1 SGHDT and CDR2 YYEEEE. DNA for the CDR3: TGTGCCAGCAGCTTGTTCCAGGGGGCACTGGGCTACACCTTC. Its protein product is CASSLFQGALGYTF.

The chain's CDR3 is CASSEARGSFTDTQYF. DNA of the CDR3: TGTGCCAGCAGTGAAGCGAGAGGCAGCTTCACAGATACGCAGTATTTT. This chain links TRBV6-1 with TRBJ2-3; no clear D. Germline values: CDR1 MNHNS, CDR2 SASEGT. The ends were cut back, 0 bases at V and 2 bases at J, with 12 bases in the middle. This CDR3 region has 16 residues.

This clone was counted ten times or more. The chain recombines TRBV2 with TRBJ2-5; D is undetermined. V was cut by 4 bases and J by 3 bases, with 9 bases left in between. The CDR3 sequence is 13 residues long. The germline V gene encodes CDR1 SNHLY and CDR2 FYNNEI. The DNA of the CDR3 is TGTGCCAGCAGTGTCAGTTCAGAAGAGACCCAGTACTTC. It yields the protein CASSVSSEETQYF. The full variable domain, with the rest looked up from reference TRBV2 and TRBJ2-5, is EPEVTQTPSHQVTQMGQEVILRCVPISNHLYFYWYRQILGQKVEFLVSFYNNEISEKSEIFDDQFSVERPDGSNFTLKIRSTKLEDSAMYFCASSVSSEETQYFGPGTRLLVL.

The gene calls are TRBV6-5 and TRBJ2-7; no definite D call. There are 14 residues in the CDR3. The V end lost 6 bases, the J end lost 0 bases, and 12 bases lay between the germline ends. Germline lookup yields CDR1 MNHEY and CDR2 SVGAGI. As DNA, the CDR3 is TGTGCCAGCAGAACTCAGGCGAGCTCCTACGAGCAGTACTTC. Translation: CASRTQASSYEQYF.